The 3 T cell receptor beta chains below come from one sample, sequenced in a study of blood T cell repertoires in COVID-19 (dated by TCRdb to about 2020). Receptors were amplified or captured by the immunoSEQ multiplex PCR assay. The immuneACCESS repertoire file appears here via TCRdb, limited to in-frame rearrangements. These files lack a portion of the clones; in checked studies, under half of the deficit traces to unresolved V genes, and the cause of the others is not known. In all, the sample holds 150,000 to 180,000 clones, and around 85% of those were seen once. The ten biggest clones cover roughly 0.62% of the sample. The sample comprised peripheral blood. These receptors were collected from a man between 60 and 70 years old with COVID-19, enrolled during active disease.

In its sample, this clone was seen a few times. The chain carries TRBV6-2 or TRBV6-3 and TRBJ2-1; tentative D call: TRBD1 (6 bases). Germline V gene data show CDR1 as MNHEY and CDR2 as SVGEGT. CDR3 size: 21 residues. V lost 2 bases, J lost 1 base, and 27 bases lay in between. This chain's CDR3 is CASSYQPVGRYYRVSYNEQFF. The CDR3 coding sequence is TGTGCCAGCAGTTACCAACCAGTGGGGCGTTATTACAGGGTTTCCTACAATGAGCAGTTCTTC.

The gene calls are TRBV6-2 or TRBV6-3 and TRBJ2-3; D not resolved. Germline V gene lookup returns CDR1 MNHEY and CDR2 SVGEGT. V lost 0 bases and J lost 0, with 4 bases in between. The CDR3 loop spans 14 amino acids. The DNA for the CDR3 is TGTGCCAGCAGTTACTCCCTCAGCACAGATACGCAGTATTTT. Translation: CASSYSLSTDTQYF.

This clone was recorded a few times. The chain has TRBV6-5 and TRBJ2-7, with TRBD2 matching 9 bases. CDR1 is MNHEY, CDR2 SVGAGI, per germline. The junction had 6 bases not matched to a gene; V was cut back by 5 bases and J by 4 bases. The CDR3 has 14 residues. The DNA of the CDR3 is TGTGCCAGCAGTCTAGCGGGGAATCTTTACGAGCAGTACTTC. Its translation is CASSLAGNLYEQYF.